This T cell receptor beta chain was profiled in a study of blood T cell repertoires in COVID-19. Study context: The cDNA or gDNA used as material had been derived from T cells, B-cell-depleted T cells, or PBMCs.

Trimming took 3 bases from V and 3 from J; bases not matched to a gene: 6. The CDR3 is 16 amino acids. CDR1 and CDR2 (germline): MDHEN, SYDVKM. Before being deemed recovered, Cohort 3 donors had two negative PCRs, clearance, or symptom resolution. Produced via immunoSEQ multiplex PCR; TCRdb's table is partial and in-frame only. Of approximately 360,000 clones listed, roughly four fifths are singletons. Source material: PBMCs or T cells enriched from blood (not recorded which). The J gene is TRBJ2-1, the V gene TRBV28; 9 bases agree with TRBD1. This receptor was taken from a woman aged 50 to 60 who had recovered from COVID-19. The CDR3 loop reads CASSLTGQGLYNEQFF. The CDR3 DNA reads TGTGCCAGCAGTTTGACGGGACAGGGACTCTACAATGAGCAGTTCTTC.